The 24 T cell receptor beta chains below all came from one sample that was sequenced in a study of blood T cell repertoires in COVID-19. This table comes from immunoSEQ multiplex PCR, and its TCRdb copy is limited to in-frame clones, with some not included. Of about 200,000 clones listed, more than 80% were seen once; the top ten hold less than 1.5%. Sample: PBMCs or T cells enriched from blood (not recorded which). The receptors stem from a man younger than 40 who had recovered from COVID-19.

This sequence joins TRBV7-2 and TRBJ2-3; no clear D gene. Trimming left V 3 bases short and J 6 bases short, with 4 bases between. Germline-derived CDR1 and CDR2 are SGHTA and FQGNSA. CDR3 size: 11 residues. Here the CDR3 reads CASSFYDTQYF. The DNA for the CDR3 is TGTGCCAGCAGCTTTTATGATACGCAGTATTTT.

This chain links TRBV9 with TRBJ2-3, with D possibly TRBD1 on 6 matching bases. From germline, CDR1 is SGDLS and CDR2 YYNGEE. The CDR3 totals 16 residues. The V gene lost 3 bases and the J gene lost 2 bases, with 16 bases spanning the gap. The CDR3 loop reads CASSEGVQASTDTQYF. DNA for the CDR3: TGTGCCAGCAGCGAGGGGGTCCAGGCGTCCACAGATACGCAGTATTTT.

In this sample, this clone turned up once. CDR3 DNA: TGTGCCAGCAGCTTACCGGGACTGGCTTACAATGAGCAGTTCTTC. Protein: CASSLPGLAYNEQFF. J is TRBJ2-1 and V is TRBV7-9; D may be TRBD2 (6 bases). Trimming removed 2 bases at V and 4 bases at J, with 12 bases between. Looked up from germline, CDR1 is SEHNR and CDR2 is FQNEAQ (reference sequence). The length of the CDR3 is 15 residues.

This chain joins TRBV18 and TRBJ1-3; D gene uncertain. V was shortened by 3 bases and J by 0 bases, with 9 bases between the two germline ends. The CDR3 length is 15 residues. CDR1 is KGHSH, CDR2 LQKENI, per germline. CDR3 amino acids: CASSPRGFSGNTIYF. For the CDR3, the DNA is TGTGCCAGCTCACCGCGGGGTTTCTCTGGAAACACCATATATTTT.

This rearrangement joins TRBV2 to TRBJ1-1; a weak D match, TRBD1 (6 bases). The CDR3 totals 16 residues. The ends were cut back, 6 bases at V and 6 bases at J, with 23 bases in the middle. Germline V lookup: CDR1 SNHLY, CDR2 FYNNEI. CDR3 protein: CASRDLPGTPTSEAFF. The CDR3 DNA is TGTGCCAGCAGGGATTTACCCGGGACACCGACCTCTGAAGCTTTCTTT.

CDR3 sequence: CASSWGTSGPSSYEQYF. CDR3 nucleotides: TGTGCCAGCAGCTGGGGGACTAGCGGACCAAGCTCCTACGAGCAGTACTTC. The V gene is TRBV4-2, the J gene TRBJ2-7; 11 nucleotides line up with TRBD2. Germline CDR1 reads LGHNA; CDR2 reads YNFKEQ. The CDR3 has 17 amino acids. V lost 5 bases and J lost 0; bases outside the gene matches: 9.

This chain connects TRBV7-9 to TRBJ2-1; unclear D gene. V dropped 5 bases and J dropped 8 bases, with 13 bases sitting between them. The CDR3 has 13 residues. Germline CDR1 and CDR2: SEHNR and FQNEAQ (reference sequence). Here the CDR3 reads CASSPTSHHEQFF. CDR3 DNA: TGTGCCAGCAGCCCAACTTCCCATCATGAGCAGTTCTTC. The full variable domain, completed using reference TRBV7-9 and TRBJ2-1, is DTGVSQNPRHKITKRGQNVTFRCDPISEHNRLYWYRQTLGQGPEFLTYFQNEAQLEKSRLLSDRFSAERPKGSFSTLEIQRTEQGDSAMYLCASSPTSHHEQFFGPGTRLTVL.

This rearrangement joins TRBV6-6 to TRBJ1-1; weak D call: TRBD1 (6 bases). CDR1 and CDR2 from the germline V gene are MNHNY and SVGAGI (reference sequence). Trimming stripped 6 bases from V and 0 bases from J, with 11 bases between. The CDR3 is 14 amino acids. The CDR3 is CASSGGAMNTEAFF. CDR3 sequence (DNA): TGTGCCAGCAGCGGGGGGGCGATGAACACTGAAGCTTTCTTT.

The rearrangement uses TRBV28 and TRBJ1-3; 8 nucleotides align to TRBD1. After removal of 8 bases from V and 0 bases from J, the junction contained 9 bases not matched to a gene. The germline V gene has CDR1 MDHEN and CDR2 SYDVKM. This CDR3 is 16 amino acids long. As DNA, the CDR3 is TGTGCCAGCCATAGAGGGACAGGAGGCTCTGGAAACACCATATATTTT. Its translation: CASHRGTGGSGNTIYF.

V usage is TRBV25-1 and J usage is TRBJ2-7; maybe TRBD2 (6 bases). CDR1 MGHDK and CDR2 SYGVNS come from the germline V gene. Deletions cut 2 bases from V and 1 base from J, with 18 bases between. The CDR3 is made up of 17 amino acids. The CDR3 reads CASSEGVGGLWSYEQYF. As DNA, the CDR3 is TGTGCCAGCAGTGAAGGGGTTGGGGGACTCTGGTCCTACGAGCAGTACTTC.

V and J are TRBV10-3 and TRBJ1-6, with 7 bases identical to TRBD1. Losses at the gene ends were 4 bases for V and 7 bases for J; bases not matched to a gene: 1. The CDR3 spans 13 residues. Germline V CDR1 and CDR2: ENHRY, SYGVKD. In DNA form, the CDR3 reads TGTGCCATCAGTGTAGGGGGCAATTCACCCCTCCACTTT. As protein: CAISVGGNSPLHF.

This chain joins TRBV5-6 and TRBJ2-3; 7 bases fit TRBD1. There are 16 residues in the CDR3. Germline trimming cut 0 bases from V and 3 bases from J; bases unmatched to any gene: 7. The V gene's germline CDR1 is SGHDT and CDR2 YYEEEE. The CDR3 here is CASSLARDRKTDTQYF. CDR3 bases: TGTGCCAGCAGCTTGGCACGGGACAGAAAGACAGATACGCAGTATTTT.

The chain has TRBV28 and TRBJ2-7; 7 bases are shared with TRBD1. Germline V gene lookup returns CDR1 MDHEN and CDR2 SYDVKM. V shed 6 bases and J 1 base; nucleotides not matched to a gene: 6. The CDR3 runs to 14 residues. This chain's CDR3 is CASRLNRGSYEQYF. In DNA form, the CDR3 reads TGTGCCAGCAGATTAAACAGGGGTTCCTACGAGCAGTACTTC.

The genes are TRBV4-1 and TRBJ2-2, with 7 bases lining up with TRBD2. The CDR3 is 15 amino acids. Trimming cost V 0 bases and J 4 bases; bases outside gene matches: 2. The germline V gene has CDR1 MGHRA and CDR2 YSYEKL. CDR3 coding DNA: TGCGCCAGCAGCCAAGAAGCTAGCGGCACCGGGGAGCTGTTTTTT. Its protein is CASSQEASGTGELFF.

The CDR3 is CASRTGTGLWRAFF. CDR3 DNA sequence: TGTGCCAGCAGGACCGGGACAGGGTTGTGGCGGGCTTTCTTT. The chain uses TRBV28 and TRBJ1-1; 9 nucleotides match TRBD1. The germline gives CDR1 MDHEN, CDR2 SYDVKM. The CDR3 has 14 residues. V gave up 6 bases and J gave up 11 bases; unmatched junction bases: 13. The full variable domain, in which reference TRBV28 and TRBJ1-1 provide the parts outside the CDR3, is DVKVTQSSRYLVKRTGEKVFLECVQDMDHENMFWYRQDPGLGLRLIYFSYDVKMKEKGDIPEGYSVSREKKERFSLILESASTNQTSMYLCASRTGTGLWRAFFGQGTRLTVV.

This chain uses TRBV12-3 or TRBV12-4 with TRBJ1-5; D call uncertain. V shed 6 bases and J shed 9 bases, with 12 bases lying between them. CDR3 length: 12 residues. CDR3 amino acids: CASSRSGLPQHF. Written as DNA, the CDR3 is TGTGCCAGCAGCCGTAGTGGTCTGCCCCAGCATTTT.

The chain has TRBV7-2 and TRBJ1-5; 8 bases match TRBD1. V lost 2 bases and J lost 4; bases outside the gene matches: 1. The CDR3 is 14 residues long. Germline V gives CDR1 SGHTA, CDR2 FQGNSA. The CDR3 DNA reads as TGTGCCAGCAGCTTACAGGGGGCAAATCAGCCCCAGCATTTT. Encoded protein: CASSLQGANQPQHF.

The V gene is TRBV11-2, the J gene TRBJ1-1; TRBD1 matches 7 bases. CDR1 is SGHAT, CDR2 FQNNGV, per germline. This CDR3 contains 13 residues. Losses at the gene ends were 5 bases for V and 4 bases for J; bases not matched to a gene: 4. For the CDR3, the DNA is TGTGCCAGCAGCCACACAGGGGCCACTGAAGCTTTCTTT. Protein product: CASSHTGATEAFF.

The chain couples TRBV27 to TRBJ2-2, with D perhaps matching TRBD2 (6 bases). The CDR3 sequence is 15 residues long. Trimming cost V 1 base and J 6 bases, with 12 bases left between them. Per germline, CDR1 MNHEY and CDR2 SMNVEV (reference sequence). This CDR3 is CASSLFLRGSGELFF. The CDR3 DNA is TGTGCCAGCAGTTTATTTTTGCGGGGATCCGGGGAGCTGTTTTTT.

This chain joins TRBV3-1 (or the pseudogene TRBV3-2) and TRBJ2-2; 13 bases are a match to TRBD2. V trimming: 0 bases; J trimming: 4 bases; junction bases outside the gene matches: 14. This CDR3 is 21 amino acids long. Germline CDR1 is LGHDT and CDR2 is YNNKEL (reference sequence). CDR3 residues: CASSQDVGRTSGSPPTGELFF. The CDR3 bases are TGTGCCAGCAGCCAAGATGTTGGCAGGACTAGCGGGAGTCCCCCCACCGGGGAGCTGTTTTTT.

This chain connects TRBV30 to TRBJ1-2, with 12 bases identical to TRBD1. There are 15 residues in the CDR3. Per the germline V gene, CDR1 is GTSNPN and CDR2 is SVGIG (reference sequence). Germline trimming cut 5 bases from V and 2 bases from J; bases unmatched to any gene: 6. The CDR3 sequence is CAWGTGGGLNYGYTF. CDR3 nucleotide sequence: TGTGCCTGGGGGACAGGGGGCGGTTTAAACTATGGCTACACCTTC.

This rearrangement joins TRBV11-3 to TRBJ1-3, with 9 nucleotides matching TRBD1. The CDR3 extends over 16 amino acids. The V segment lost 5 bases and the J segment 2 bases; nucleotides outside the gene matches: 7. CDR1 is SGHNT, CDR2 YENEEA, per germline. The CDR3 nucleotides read TGTGCCAGCAGCCCGGGACAGGGAAAACCTGGAAACACCATATATTTT. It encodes CASSPGQGKPGNTIYF.

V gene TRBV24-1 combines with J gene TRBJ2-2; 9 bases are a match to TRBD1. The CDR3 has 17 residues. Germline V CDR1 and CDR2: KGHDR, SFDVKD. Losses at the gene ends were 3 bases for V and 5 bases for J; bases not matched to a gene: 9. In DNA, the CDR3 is TGTGCCACCAGTGATAAAGACCGGACAGGGGCAACCGGGGAGCTGTTTTTT. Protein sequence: CATSDKDRTGATGELFF.

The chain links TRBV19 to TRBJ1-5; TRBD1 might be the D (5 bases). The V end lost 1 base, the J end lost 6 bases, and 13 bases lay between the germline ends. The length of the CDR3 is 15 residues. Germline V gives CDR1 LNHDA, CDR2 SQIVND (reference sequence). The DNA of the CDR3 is TGTGCCAGTAGTATAGTTCAGGGAAATCGTCAGCCCCAGCATTTT. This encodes CASSIVQGNRQPQHF.